These T cell receptor beta chains were read from a single sample in a study of cytomegalovirus exposure and HLA in healthy donors. The repertoire was sequenced with immunoSEQ multiplex PCR; TCRdb's copy has only in-frame clones and lacks some. Among fewer than 150,000 clones listed, around 73% were seen once. Sequenced: PBMCs. The receptors were sampled from a human donor in good health. The CDR3 runs from the conserved cysteine through the conserved F or W.

TRBJ1-1 TRBV10-1 CASSPTRNTEAFF
TRBJ2-2 TRBV7-3 CASSPPGGRNTGELFF
TRBJ1-1 TRBV5-1 CASSFSGFGTEAFF
TRBJ1-5 TRBV4-1 CASSQVGHWDSNQPQHF
TRBJ2-5 TRBV9 CASSGGSLTETQYF
TRBJ2-3 TRBV5-1 CASSFRGYTDTQYF
TRBJ2-3 TRBV28 CASRSSGRGGYF
TRBJ2-3 TRBV19 CASKAQGETDTQYF
TRBJ2-5 TRBV5-1 CASSLGGTGPGKTQYF
TRBJ1-6 TRBV27 CASRSTGGALSPLHF
TRBJ2-1 TRBV6-4 CASSDEESSYNEQFF
TRBJ1-1 TRBV11-3 CASSYGVEAFF
TRBJ1-1 TRBV30 CAWSVRTGWSEAFF
TRBJ1-1 TRBV7-9 CASSFGQMNTEAFF
TRBJ2-7 TRBV2 CASSGFSRSYEQYF
TRBJ2-7 TRBV28 CAITSDSYEQYF
TRBJ2-7 TRBV27 CASSLGTVGEQYF
TRBJ1-5 TRBV6-6 CASSPGTDINQPQHF
TRBJ2-7 TRBV5-1 CASSLTSGAYEQYF
TRBJ1-2 TRBV14 CASSHSPGKNYGYTF
TRBJ2-1 TRBV27 CASSLSGSSYNEQFF
TRBJ2-3 TRBV11-3 CASSTRTGKSTDTQYF
TRBJ1-2 TRBV10-1 CASSETMSGGYTF
TRBJ2-3 TRBV4-1 CASSQVSQLDTQYF
TRBJ2-1 TRBV6-1 CASSGPGTGRLNEQFF
TRBJ2-3 TRBV7-9 CASSTRDTLVRADTQYF
TRBJ1-6 TRBV6-5 CASSKGVNSPLHF
TRBJ2-5 TRBV19 CASSKRYRGRETQYF
TRBJ2-3 TRBV27 CASSPTRLVAGDTQYF
TRBJ2-3 TRBV4-2 CASSPGAGGPTDTQYF
TRBJ2-5 TRBV7-2 CASSLVVTQTQYF
TRBJ2-1 TRBV2 CASTIGGGASNEQFF